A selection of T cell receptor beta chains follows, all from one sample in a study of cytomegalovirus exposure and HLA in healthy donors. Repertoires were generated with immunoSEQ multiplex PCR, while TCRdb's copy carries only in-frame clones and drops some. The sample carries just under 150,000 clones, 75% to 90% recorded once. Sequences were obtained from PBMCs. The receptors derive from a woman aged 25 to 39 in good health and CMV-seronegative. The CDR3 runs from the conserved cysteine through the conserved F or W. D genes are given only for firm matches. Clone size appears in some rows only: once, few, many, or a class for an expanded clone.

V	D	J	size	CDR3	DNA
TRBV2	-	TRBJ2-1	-	CASSVAGSYNEQFF	TGTGCCAGCAGTGTTGCGGGCTCCTACAATGAGCAGTTCTTC
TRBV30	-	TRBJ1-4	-	CAWSKGGLGEKLFF	TGTGCCTGGAGTAAAGGAGGGCTCGGGGAAAAACTGTTTTTT
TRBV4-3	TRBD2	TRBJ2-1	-	CASSQLAGQGNEQFF	TGCGCCAGCAGCCAGCTAGCGGGGCAGGGCAATGAGCAGTTCTTC
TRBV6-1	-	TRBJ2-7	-	CASSEKVVAITYEQYF	TGTGCCAGCAGTGAAAAGGTGGTAGCGATTACCTACGAGCAGTACTTC
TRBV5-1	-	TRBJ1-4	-	CASSLGTANEKLFF	TGCGCCAGCAGCTTGGGGACAGCTAATGAAAAACTGTTTTTT
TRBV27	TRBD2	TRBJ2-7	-	CASSLYASGGRGEQYF	TGTGCCAGCAGTTTATACGCTAGCGGGGGTCGAGGCGAGCAGTACTTC
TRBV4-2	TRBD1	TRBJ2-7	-	CASSRDRQSYEQYF	TGTGCCAGCAGCCGGGACAGGCAATCCTACGAGCAGTACTTC
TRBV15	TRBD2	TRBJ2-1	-	CATSRKGGRAFSEQFF	TGTGCCACCAGCAGAAAGGGCGGGAGGGCCTTCAGTGAGCAGTTCTTC
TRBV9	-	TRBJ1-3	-	CASSVDAGTGSTIYF	TGTGCCAGCAGCGTAGATGCGGGCACTGGAAGCACCATATATTTT
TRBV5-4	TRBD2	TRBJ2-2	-	CASSTPPGLAGGGTGELFF	TGTGCCAGCAGCACACCCCCGGGACTAGCGGGGGGAGGCACCGGGGAGCTGTTTTTT
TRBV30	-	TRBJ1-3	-	CAWSTGTRSGNTIYF	TGTGCCTGGAGTACCGGGACTCGCTCTGGAAACACCATATATTTT
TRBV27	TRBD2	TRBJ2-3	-	CASSLAGVGTDTQYF	TGTGCCAGCAGTTTAGCGGGAGTGGGCACAGATACGCAGTATTTT
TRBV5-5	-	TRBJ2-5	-	CASSLGGVRETQYF	TGTGCCAGCAGCTTGGGAGGCGTCCGTGAGACCCAGTACTTC
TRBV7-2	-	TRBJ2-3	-	CASSLGLARGTDTQYF	TGTGCCAGCAGCTTAGGCCTAGCGAGGGGTACAGATACGCAGTATTTT
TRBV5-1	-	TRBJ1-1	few	CASSQNTEAFF	TGCGCCAGCAGCCAGAACACTGAAGCTTTCTTT
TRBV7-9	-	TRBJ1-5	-	CASSLSGKEAQPQHF	TGTGCCAGCAGCTTATCAGGGAAAGAAGCCCAGCCCCAGCATTTT
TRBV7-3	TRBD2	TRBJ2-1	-	CASSFLAGGPYNEQFF	TGTGCCAGCAGCTTTCTAGCGGGGGGCCCTTACAATGAGCAGTTCTTC
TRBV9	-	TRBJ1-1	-	CASSEGHLNTEAFF	TGTGCCAGCAGCGAGGGACATCTGAACACTGAAGCTTTCTTT
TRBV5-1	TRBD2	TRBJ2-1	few	CASSWKTSGLDYNEQFF	TGCGCCAGCAGCTGGAAGACTAGCGGGTTAGACTACAATGAGCAGTTCTTC
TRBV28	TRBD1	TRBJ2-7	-	CASSFRDRVDEQYF	TGTGCCAGCAGTTTCCGGGACAGGGTTGACGAGCAGTACTTC
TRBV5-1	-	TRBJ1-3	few	CASSLEQGRSGNTIYF	TGCGCCAGCAGCTTGGAACAGGGTCGCTCTGGAAACACCATATATTTT
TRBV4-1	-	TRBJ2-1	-	CASSQTTPYNEQFF	TGCGCCAGCAGCCAAACTACTCCTTACAATGAGCAGTTCTTC
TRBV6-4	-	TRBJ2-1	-	CASRSGGAADEQFF	TGTGCCAGCAGAAGTGGGGGGGCCGCCGATGAGCAGTTCTTC
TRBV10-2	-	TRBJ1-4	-	CASSFNEGGSEKLFF	TGCGCCAGCAGTTTTAATGAGGGTGGTAGTGAAAAACTGTTTTTT
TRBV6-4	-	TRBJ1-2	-	CASSDLGGFGYTF	TGTGCCAGCAGTGACTTGGGGGGGTTCGGCTACACCTTC
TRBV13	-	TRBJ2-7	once	CASSFRSVLNFQQYF	TGTGCCAGCAGCTTCAGGTCCGTCCTGAATTTCCAGCAGTACTTC
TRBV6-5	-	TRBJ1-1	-	CASSAEVTMNTEAFF	TGTGCCAGCAGTGCCGAGGTGACGATGAACACTGAAGCTTTCTTT
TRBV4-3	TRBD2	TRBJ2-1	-	CASSQGLAVGPIEQFF	TGCGCCAGCAGCCAAGGACTAGCGGTTGGCCCAATTGAGCAGTTCTTC
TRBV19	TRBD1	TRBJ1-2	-	CASTPVRGPGDGYTF	TGTGCCAGTACCCCCGTGAGGGGGCCGGGGGATGGCTACACCTTC
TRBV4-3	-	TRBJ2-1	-	CASSQDGAYNEQFF	TGCGCCAGCAGCCAAGACGGGGCCTACAATGAGCAGTTCTTC
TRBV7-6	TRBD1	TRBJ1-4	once	CASSYRTGEGEKLFF	TGTGCCAGCAGCTACAGGACAGGGGAGGGTGAAAAACTGTTTTTT
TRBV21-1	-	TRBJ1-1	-	CASSRWGRRQTEAFF	TGTGCCAGCAGCCGTTGGGGGAGGCGGCAAACTGAAGCTTTCTTT
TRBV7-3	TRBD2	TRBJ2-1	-	CASSTIGRVAGGHGEQFF	TGTGCCAGCAGTACGATCGGGCGCGTAGCGGGGGGGCATGGGGAGCAGTTCTTC
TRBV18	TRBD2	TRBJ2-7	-	CASSPQVGTSGTYEQYF	TGTGCCAGCTCCCCACAGGTAGGGACTAGCGGCACCTACGAGCAGTACTTC
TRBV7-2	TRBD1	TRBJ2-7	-	CASSGRDRAYEQYF	TGTGCCAGCAGCGGCCGGGACAGAGCCTACGAGCAGTACTTC
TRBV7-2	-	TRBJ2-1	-	CASSLGSGGTYNEQFF	TGTGCCAGCAGCTTAGGGAGCGGAGGGACCTACAATGAGCAGTTCTTC
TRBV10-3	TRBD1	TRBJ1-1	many	CAITMDRGQGEAFF	TGTGCCATCACCATGGACAGGGGGCAGGGTGAAGCTTTCTTT
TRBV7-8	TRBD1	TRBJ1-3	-	CASSFQGTVSGNTIYF	TGTGCCAGCAGCTTCCAAGGGACAGTCTCTGGAAACACCATATATTTT
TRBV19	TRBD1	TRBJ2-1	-	CASRTGTGANEQFF	TGTGCCAGTAGGACCGGGACAGGGGCCAATGAGCAGTTCTTC
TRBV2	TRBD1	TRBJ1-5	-	CASSEIWDSSPGNQPQHF	TGTGCCAGCAGTGAAATCTGGGACAGTTCGCCGGGCAATCAGCCCCAGCATTTT
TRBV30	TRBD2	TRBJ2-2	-	CAWSVWASGDRTGELFF	TGTGCCTGGAGTGTATGGGCTAGCGGGGATCGCACCGGGGAGCTGTTTTTT
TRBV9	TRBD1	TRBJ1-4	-	CASSDPGQINEKLFF	TGTGCCAGCAGCGATCCGGGACAGATAAATGAAAAACTGTTTTTT
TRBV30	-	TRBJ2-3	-	CAWRGTSTDTQYF	TGTGCCTGGAGGGGGACTAGCACAGATACGCAGTATTTT
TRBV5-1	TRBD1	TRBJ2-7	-	CASSPSRDRGDEQYF	TGCGCCAGCAGCCCCTCCCGGGACAGGGGCGACGAGCAGTACTTC
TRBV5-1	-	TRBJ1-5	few	CASSFFPDQPQHF	TGCGCCAGCAGCTTTTTTCCCGATCAGCCCCAGCATTTT
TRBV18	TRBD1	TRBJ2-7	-	CASSPGTGVYEQYF	TGTGCCAGCTCACCCGGGACAGGGGTCTACGAGCAGTACTTC
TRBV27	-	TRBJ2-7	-	CASSTRDRRAYEQYF	TGTGCCAGCAGTACGCGGGACCGGAGGGCCTACGAGCAGTACTTC
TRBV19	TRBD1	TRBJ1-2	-	CASSIFPSAGTGRNYGYTF	TGTGCCAGTAGTATTTTTCCCAGCGCCGGGACAGGGAGGAACTATGGCTACACCTTC
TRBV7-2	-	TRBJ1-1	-	CASSLALQANMNTEAFF	TGTGCCAGCAGCTTAGCGTTGCAGGCGAACATGAACACTGAAGCTTTCTTT
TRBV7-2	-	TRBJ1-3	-	CASSAIEPGNTIYF	TGTGCCAGCAGCGCCATAGAGCCTGGAAACACCATATATTTT
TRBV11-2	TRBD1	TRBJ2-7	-	CASSRDREYEQYF	TGTGCCAGCAGTCGGGACAGGGAATACGAGCAGTACTTC
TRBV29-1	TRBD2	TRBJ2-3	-	CSVEVLAGDRTDTQYF	TGCAGCGTTGAAGTACTAGCGGGGGACCGCACAGATACGCAGTATTTT
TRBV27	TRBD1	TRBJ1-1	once	CASSLTDRGLPEAFF	TGTGCCAGCAGTCTAACCGACAGGGGGTTGCCTGAAGCTTTCTTT
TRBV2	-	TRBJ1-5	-	CASGLQENQPQHF	TGTGCCAGCGGTCTGCAGGAAAATCAGCCCCAGCATTTT
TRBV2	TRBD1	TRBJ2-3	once	CASSEETGAHADTQYF	TGTGCCAGCAGTGAGGAAACAGGGGCCCACGCAGATACGCAGTATTTT
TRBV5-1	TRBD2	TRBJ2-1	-	CASSLELAGVYNEQFF	TGCGCCAGCAGCTTGGAACTAGCGGGAGTTTACAATGAGCAGTTCTTC
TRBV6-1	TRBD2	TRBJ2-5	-	CASSVQLAGAETQYF	TGTGCCAGCAGTGTACAACTAGCGGGAGCCGAGACCCAGTACTTC